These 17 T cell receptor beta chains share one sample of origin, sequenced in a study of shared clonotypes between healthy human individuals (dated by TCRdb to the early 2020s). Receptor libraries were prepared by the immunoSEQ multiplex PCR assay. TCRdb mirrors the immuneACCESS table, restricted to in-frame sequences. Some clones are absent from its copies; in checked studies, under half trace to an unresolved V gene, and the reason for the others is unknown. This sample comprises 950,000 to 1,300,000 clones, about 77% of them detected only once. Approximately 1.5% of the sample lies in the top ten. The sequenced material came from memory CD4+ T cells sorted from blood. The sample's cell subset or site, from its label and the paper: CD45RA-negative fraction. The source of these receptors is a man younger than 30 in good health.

CDR3 nucleotide sequence: TGTGCCAGCAGTTGGGGGCAGGGTGGGAATTCACCCCTCCACTTT. This gives the protein CASSWGQGGNSPLHF. The chain combines TRBV2 with TRBJ1-6; perhaps TRBD1 as D (6 bases). The CDR3 length is 15 residues. Germline CDR1 is SNHLY and CDR2 is FYNNEI. The V end was cut by 5 bases, the J end by 7 bases, with 15 bases between. The entire variable domain, with the rest obtained from reference TRBV2 and TRBJ1-6, is as follows: EPEVTQTPSHQVTQMGQEVILRCVPISNHLYFYWYRQILGQKVEFLVSFYNNEISEKSEIFDDQFSVERPDGSNFTLKIRSTKLEDSAMYFCASSWGQGGNSPLHFGNGTRLTVT.

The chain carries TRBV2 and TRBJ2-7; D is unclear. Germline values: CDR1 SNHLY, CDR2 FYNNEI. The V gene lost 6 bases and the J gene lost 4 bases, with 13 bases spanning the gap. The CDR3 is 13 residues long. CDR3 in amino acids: CASSPFDWYEQYF. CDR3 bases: TGTGCCAGCAGCCCCTTCGACTGGTACGAGCAGTACTTC.

CDR3 region: CAISESRDMNTEAFF. The CDR3, as DNA: TGTGCCATCAGTGAGTCTAGAGACATGAACACTGAAGCTTTCTTT. The gene calls are TRBV10-3 and TRBJ1-1; D is undetermined. The CDR3 is 15 amino acids. V lost 0 bases and J 0 bases, leaving 8 bases between the germline ends. The germline gives CDR1 ENHRY, CDR2 SYGVKD.

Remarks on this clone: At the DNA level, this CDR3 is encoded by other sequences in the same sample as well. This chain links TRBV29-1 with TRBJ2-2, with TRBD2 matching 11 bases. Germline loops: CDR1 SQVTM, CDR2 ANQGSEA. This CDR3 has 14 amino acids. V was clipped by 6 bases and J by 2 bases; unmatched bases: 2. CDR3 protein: CSVGTSGNTGELFF. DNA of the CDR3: TGCAGCGTAGGGACTAGCGGAAACACCGGGGAGCTGTTTTTT.

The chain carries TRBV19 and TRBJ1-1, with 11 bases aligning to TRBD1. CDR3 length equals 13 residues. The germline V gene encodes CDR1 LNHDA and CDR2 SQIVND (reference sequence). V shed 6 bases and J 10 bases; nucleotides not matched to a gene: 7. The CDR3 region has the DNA TGTGCCAGTAGGAGCGGACAGGGGGCGAGAGCTTTCTTT. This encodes CASRSGQGARAFF.

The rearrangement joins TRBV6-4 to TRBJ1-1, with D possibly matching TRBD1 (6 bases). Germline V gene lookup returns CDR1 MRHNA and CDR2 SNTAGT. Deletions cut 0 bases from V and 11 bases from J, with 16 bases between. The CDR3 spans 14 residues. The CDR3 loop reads CASSDSGGATTAFF. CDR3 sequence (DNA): TGTGCCAGCAGTGACTCTGGGGGGGCGACGACCGCTTTCTTT.

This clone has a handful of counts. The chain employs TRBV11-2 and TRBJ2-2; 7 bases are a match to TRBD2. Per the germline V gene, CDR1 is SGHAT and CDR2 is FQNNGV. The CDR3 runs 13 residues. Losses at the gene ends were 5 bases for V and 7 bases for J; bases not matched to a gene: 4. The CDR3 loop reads CASSPRTSGELFF. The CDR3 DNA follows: TGTGCCAGCAGCCCCCGGACTAGCGGGGAGCTGTTTTTT. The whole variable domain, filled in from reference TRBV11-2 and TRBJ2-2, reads EAGVAQSPRYKIIEKRQSVAFWCNPISGHATLYWYQQILGQGPKLLIQFQNNGVVDDSQLPKDRFSAERLKGVDSTLKIQPAKLEDSAVYLCASSPRTSGELFFGEGSRLTVL.

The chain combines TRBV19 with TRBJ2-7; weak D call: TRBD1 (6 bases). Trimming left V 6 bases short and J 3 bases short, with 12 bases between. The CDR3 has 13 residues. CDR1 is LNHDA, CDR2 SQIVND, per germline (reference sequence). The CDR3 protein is CASRGQSNYEQYF. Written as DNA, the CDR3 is TGTGCCAGTAGAGGACAGTCCAACTACGAGCAGTACTTC.

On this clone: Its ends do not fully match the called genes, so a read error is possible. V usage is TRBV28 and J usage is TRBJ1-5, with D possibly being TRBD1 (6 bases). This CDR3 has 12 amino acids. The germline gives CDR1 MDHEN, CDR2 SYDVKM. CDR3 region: CASSRTRGDWYF. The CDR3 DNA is TGTGCCAGCAGCCGAACAAGGGGGGATTGGTATTTT.

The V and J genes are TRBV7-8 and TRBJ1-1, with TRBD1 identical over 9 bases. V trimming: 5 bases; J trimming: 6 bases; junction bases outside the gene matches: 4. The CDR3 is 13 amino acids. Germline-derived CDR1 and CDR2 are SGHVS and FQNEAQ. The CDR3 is CASSQGQGAEAFF. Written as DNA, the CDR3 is TGTGCCAGCAGCCAGGGACAGGGCGCTGAAGCTTTCTTT.

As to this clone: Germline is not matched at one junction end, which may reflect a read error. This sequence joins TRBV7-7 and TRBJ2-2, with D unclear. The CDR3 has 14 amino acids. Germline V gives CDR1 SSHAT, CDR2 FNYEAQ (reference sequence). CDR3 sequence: CASSLDPKTGELFF. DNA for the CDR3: TGTGCTAGCAGCTTAGACCCCAAAACCGGGGAGCTGTTTTTT.

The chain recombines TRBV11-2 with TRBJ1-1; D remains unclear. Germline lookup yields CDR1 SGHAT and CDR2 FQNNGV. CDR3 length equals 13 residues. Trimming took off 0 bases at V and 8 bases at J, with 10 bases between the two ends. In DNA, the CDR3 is TGTGCCAGCAGCTTAGAAGGGCCAGCCGAAGCTTTCTTT. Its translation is CASSLEGPAEAFF.

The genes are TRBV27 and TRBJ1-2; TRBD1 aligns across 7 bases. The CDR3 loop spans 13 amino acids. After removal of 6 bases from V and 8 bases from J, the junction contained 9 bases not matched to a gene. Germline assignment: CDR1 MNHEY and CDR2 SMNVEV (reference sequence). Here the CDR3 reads CASRRQGIMGYTF. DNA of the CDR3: TGTGCCAGCAGGCGACAGGGTATAATGGGCTACACCTTC.

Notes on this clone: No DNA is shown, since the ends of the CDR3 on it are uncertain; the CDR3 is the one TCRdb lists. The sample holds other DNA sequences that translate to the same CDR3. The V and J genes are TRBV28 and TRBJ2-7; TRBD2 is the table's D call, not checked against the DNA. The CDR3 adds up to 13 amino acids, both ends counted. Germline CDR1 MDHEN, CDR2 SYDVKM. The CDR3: CASSSSGIYEQYF.

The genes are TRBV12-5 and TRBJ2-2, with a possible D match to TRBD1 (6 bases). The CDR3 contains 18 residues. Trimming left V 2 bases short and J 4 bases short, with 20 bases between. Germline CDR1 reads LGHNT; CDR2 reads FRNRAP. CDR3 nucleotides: TGTGCTAGTGGTTTGAAGGTGACAGGCAGATTTTTCACCGGGGAGCTGTTTTTT. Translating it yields CASGLKVTGRFFTGELFF.

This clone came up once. This CDR3 is CASTTSRNEQFF. CDR3 nucleotide sequence: TGTGCCAGTACGACTAGCCGAAATGAGCAGTTCTTC. The rearrangement joins TRBV6-6 to TRBJ2-1, with 7 bases aligning to TRBD2. This CDR3 is 12 amino acids long. Trimming at V came to 9 bases and at J to 7 bases, leaving 6 bases not matched to a gene. Germline V gene sequence: CDR1 MNHNY, CDR2 SVGAGI (reference sequence).

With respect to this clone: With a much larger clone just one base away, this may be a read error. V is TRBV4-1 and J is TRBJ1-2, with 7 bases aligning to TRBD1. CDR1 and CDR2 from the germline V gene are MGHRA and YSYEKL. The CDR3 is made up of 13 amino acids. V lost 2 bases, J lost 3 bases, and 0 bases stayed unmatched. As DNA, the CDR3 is TGCGCCAGCAGCCAACAGGGGGACTATGGCTACACCTTC. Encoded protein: CASSQQGDYGYTF.